The clone carrying this T cell receptor (beta chain) has a single count. Its specificity is unknown. The PCR was carried out with 60 Vbeta primers and 13 Jbeta primers. Sequencing was performed with immunoSEQ multiplex PCR; in TCRdb, only in-frame clones are kept and a portion is missing. The sample lists some 120,000 clones; about 80% were seen once. This sample was taken from a study of cytomegalovirus exposure and HLA in healthy donors. This CDR3 contains 15 residues. V dropped 2 bases and J dropped 0; count of bases not matched to a gene: 0. The germline V gene has CDR1 SGHRS and CDR2 YFSETQ. Study-level points and caveats: Relative to the approximately 700-donor mean, N-insertions were reportedly fewer in an Asian-associated ancestry cluster in a later analysis. Common viral pathogens were later found to be apparently linked to several of the most significant clusters.

The TCR was taken from a human donor in good health. The rearrangement uses TRBV5-1 and TRBJ2-5, with 11 bases identical to TRBD2. The sequencing sample was made of PBMCs. The chain's CDR3 is CASSFSGGDQETQYF. CDR3 in DNA: TGCGCCAGCAGCTTTAGCGGGGGGGACCAAGAGACCCAGTACTTC.